This is a list of T cell receptor beta chains from one sample in a study of shared clonotypes between healthy human individuals. Data came from immunoSEQ multiplex PCR; TCRdb stores just in-frame clones and leaves some out. The data show approximately 530,000 clones, about 96% seen once. Sequenced: naive CD4+ T cells sorted from blood. The receptors originated from a woman in her 30s in good health. Both conserved end residues are part of each CDR3. D genes are given only for firm matches. Clone size is stated in some rows and not others, as once, few, many or a class when expanded.

j_call: TRBJ1-5
clone_size: -
d_call: -
v_call: TRBV10-2
cdr3_nt: TGCGCCAGCAGTCCGGGCCACGAATCGGGCAATCAGCCCCAGCATTTT
cdr3_aa: CASSPGHESGNQPQHF

j_call: TRBJ2-1
clone_size: -
d_call: -
v_call: TRBV28
cdr3_nt: TGTGCCAGCACCACCACCCAAGGGGGGGCCTACAATGAGCAGTTCTTC
cdr3_aa: CASTTTQGGAYNEQFF

j_call: TRBJ1-5
clone_size: -
d_call: TRBD1
v_call: TRBV28
cdr3_nt: TGTGCCAGCAGAGGGTTGGACAGGTTGAGCAATCAGCCCCAGCATTTT
cdr3_aa: CASRGLDRLSNQPQHF

j_call: TRBJ2-7
clone_size: -
d_call: -
v_call: TRBV2
cdr3_nt: TGTGCCAGCAGGAAAGACATCCCCTACGAGCAGTACTTC
cdr3_aa: CASRKDIPYEQYF

j_call: TRBJ2-7
clone_size: -
d_call: -
v_call: TRBV28
cdr3_nt: TGTGCCAGCAGGAAGACAGGCCCCTACGAGCAGTACTTC
cdr3_aa: CASRKTGPYEQYF

j_call: TRBJ2-2
clone_size: -
d_call: TRBD1
v_call: TRBV30
cdr3_nt: TGTGCCTGGGGCTCCGGGACAGCAAACACCGGGGAGCTGTTTTTT
cdr3_aa: CAWGSGTANTGELFF

j_call: TRBJ1-1
clone_size: once
d_call: -
v_call: TRBV5-6
cdr3_nt: TGTGCCAGCAGCTTTTTCACAGGTGAAGCTTTCTTT
cdr3_aa: CASSFFTGEAFF

j_call: TRBJ2-2
clone_size: few
d_call: TRBD2
v_call: TRBV7-8
cdr3_nt: TGTGCCAGCAGTGGTACTAGCGGGATAACCGGGGAGCTGTTTTTT
cdr3_aa: CASSGTSGITGELFF

j_call: TRBJ2-3
clone_size: -
d_call: -
v_call: TRBV2
cdr3_nt: TGTGCCAGCAGTCTCACAGATACGCAGTATTTT
cdr3_aa: CASSLTDTQYF

j_call: TRBJ2-1
clone_size: -
d_call: -
v_call: TRBV5-1
cdr3_nt: TGCGCCAGCAGCTTGACCGGGACGGAAAATTACAATGAGCAGTTCTTC
cdr3_aa: CASSLTGTENYNEQFF

j_call: TRBJ2-4
clone_size: -
d_call: -
v_call: TRBV28
cdr3_nt: TGTGCCAGCAGTTTGGTTGGTCCCGAAAACATTCAGTACTTC
cdr3_aa: CASSLVGPENIQYF

j_call: TRBJ2-3
clone_size: -
d_call: TRBD2
v_call: TRBV19
cdr3_nt: TGTGCCAGTACGAGACTAGCGGGAGGGCCAGGCACAGATACGCAGTATTTT
cdr3_aa: CASTRLAGGPGTDTQYF

j_call: TRBJ2-7
clone_size: -
d_call: -
v_call: TRBV4-1
cdr3_nt: TGCGCCAGCAGCCAGAAGCAGGCTAGCTCCTACGAGCAGTACTTC
cdr3_aa: CASSQKQASSYEQYF

j_call: TRBJ2-7
clone_size: -
d_call: TRBD1
v_call: TRBV6-6
cdr3_nt: TGTGCCAGCAGTTACACCCAGGGGGCAGCCTACGAGCAGTACTTC
cdr3_aa: CASSYTQGAAYEQYF

j_call: TRBJ1-1
clone_size: -
d_call: -
v_call: TRBV7-9
cdr3_nt: TGTGCCAGCAGCCATGGGTCCCTGGGGTTAGAAGCTTTCTTT
cdr3_aa: CASSHGSLGLEAFF

j_call: TRBJ2-7
clone_size: -
d_call: TRBD2
v_call: TRBV6-5
cdr3_nt: TGTGCCAGCCGTCCCTCCCCTAGCGGTGACGGGCAGTACTTC
cdr3_aa: CASRPSPSGDGQYF

j_call: TRBJ1-1
clone_size: -
d_call: -
v_call: TRBV7-6
cdr3_nt: TGTGCCAGCAGCTTAGGGAAGGGGGGAAGGGGTTGGATGAACACTGAAGCTTTCTTT
cdr3_aa: CASSLGKGGRGWMNTEAFF

j_call: TRBJ1-2
clone_size: -
d_call: -
v_call: TRBV12-5
cdr3_nt: TGTGCTAGTGGTTTGGCGGGAAAGACAGGCAACGCCAACCCTAACTATGGCTACACCTTC
cdr3_aa: CASGLAGKTGNANPNYGYTF

j_call: TRBJ1-4
clone_size: -
d_call: TRBD1
v_call: TRBV19
cdr3_nt: TGTGCCAGTAAGGACAGGGGGAATGAAAAACTGTTTTTT
cdr3_aa: CASKDRGNEKLFF

j_call: TRBJ1-4
clone_size: once
d_call: -
v_call: TRBV25-1
cdr3_nt: TGTGCCAGCAGTGCCCAGCCTAATGAAAAACTGTTTTTT
cdr3_aa: CASSAQPNEKLFF

j_call: TRBJ1-1
clone_size: -
d_call: -
v_call: TRBV27
cdr3_nt: TGTGCCAGCAGTCGTCCGGACAGAATTACCTCGGAAGCTTTCTTT
cdr3_aa: CASSRPDRITSEAFF

j_call: TRBJ2-1
clone_size: -
d_call: TRBD2
v_call: TRBV19
cdr3_nt: TGTGCCAGTAGTCCGACTAGCAGCTCCTACAATGAGCAGTTCTTC
cdr3_aa: CASSPTSSSYNEQFF

j_call: TRBJ1-4
clone_size: -
d_call: -
v_call: TRBV4-2
cdr3_nt: TGTGCCAGCAGCCACAACCCCCCTCATGGGAATAATGAAAAACTGTTTTTT
cdr3_aa: CASSHNPPHGNNEKLFF

j_call: TRBJ2-7
clone_size: -
d_call: -
v_call: TRBV5-1
cdr3_nt: TGCGCCAGCAGTCCGGTGGCCGGTTCCTACGAGCAGTACTTC
cdr3_aa: CASSPVAGSYEQYF

j_call: TRBJ1-2
clone_size: -
d_call: -
v_call: TRBV19
cdr3_nt: TGTGCCAGTAGGAAAGACGTAAACTATGGCTACACCTTC
cdr3_aa: CASRKDVNYGYTF

j_call: TRBJ2-7
clone_size: -
d_call: -
v_call: TRBV28
cdr3_nt: TGTGCCAGCAGCCCAGCGAACGACATCTCCTACGAGCAGTACTTC
cdr3_aa: CASSPANDISYEQYF

j_call: TRBJ2-7
clone_size: -
d_call: -
v_call: TRBV6-1
cdr3_nt: TGTGCCAGCAGTGCCCGGGGGCAGGGACCTCTGACCTACGAGCAGTACTTC
cdr3_aa: CASSARGQGPLTYEQYF

j_call: TRBJ2-4
clone_size: -
d_call: -
v_call: TRBV6-1
cdr3_nt: TGTGCCAGCAGTGGACCGGACCGCGCGGGTAGTCTAGGCAAAAACATTCAGTACTTC
cdr3_aa: CASSGPDRAGSLGKNIQYF

j_call: TRBJ1-4
clone_size: -
d_call: TRBD1
v_call: TRBV30
cdr3_nt: TGTGCCTGGAAGGGGGCTCGGGAAAAACTGTTTTTT
cdr3_aa: CAWKGAREKLFF

j_call: TRBJ2-2
clone_size: -
d_call: TRBD1
v_call: TRBV28
cdr3_nt: TGTGCCAGCAGTCTCTGGGCAGGGGGCAACACCGGGGAGCTGTTTTTT
cdr3_aa: CASSLWAGGNTGELFF